Following are 29 T cell receptor beta chains from one sample sequenced in a study of hypomethylating agent response in myelodysplastic syndrome (dated by TCRdb to 2020 to 2022). Libraries came from the immunoSEQ multiplex PCR assay. In TCRdb, the immuneACCESS table is reduced to in-frame sequences with V and J assigned. These tables do not hold every clone; where another copy was compared, an unresolved V gene accounts for under half, and the others remain unexplained. The sample yields about 10,000 clones; nearly 85% were counted once. Roughly 4.2% of the sample belongs to the ten largest clones. Here the sequenced sample was bone marrow, taken before or after starting hypomethylating agent treatment for myelodysplastic syndrome (not recorded which). Source of these receptors: a human donor with myelodysplastic syndrome.

The J gene is TRBJ2-1, the V gene TRBV2; tentatively, D is TRBD2 (5 bases). This CDR3 spans 14 amino acids. The germline V gene has CDR1 SNHLY and CDR2 FYNNEI. Trimming left V 7 bases short and J 2 bases short, with 12 bases between. CDR3 sequence reads: CASTQRATYNEQFF. The DNA of the CDR3 is TGTGCCAGCACCCAGAGGGCTACCTACAATGAGCAGTTCTTC.

The chain links TRBV5-6 to TRBJ1-2; the match to TRBD1 covers 7 bases. The CDR3 spans 15 residues. The V gene end was trimmed by 5 bases and the J gene end by 5 bases; junction bases not matched to a gene: 12. Germline CDR1 is SGHDT and CDR2 is YYEEEE. CDR3 nucleotides: TGTGCCAGCAGTTTGCAAGGGACAGCGACTTATGGCTACACCTTC. It specifies CASSLQGTATYGYTF.

This chain uses TRBV2 with TRBJ2-3, with D unclear. The CDR3 is 13 amino acids. CDR1 and CDR2 from the germline V gene are SNHLY and FYNNEI. The CDR3 sequence is CPTRLQPADTQYF. The CDR3, as DNA: TGTCCCACCCGGCTCCAGCCCGCGGATACGCAGTATTTT.

This clone has just one count. This chain joins TRBV6-1 and TRBJ1-1, with D maybe TRBD1 (6 bases). V gave up 8 bases and J gave up 2 bases, with 12 bases separating them. Germline CDR1 reads MNHNS; CDR2 reads SASEGT. The CDR3 runs to 13 residues. CDR3 amino acids: CASFPGGNTEAFF. In DNA, the CDR3 is TGTGCCAGCTTCCCGGGGGGCAACACTGAAGCTTTCTTT.

The chain uses TRBV6-6 and TRBJ2-5; D not certain. V was shortened by 4 bases and J by 1 base, with 7 bases between the two germline ends. The germline gives CDR1 MNHNY, CDR2 SVGAGI (reference sequence). The CDR3 has 13 residues. CDR3 in DNA: TGTGCCAGCAGTTCAAGGACCCAAGAGACCCAGTACTTC. The encoded protein is CASSSRTQETQYF.

This sequence joins TRBV6-5 and TRBJ2-2, with D uncertain. Germline lookup yields CDR1 MNHEY and CDR2 SVGAGI. The CDR3 totals 13 residues. V lost 1 base, J lost 1 base, and 1 base lay in between. CDR3 sequence: CASSYWNTGELFF. DNA of the CDR3: TGTGCCAGCAGTTACTGGAACACCGGGGAGCTGTTTTTT.

The J gene is TRBJ2-3, the V gene TRBV6-6, with TRBD2 as a possible D gene (6 bases). Per the germline V gene, CDR1 is MNHNY and CDR2 is SVGAGI (reference sequence). This CDR3 is 15 amino acids long. The V end lost 7 bases, the J end lost 1 base, and 15 bases lay between the germline ends. CDR3 region: CASTTGGAGTDTQYF. CDR3 in DNA: TGTGCCAGCACCACAGGAGGGGCGGGCACAGATACGCAGTATTTT.

The chain has TRBV23-1 and TRBJ2-7; 7 bases agree with TRBD1. TRBV23-1 qualifies as an ORF whose function is uncertain. Trimming removed 6 bases from V and 0 bases from J; junction bases left unmatched: 8. The CDR3 has 15 amino acids. CDR3 nucleotide sequence: TGCGCCAGCAGACCCCCGGGACAGCTCTCCTACGAGCAGTACTTC. It specifies CASRPPGQLSYEQYF.

The chain has TRBV2 and TRBJ1-1, with D perhaps matching TRBD1 (6 bases). V lost 4 bases and J lost 6, with 30 bases in between. Germline lookup yields CDR1 SNHLY and CDR2 FYNNEI. There are 19 residues in the CDR3. CDR3 sequence: CASSANRGQGRTLIAEAFF. The CDR3 nucleotides are TGTGCCAGCAGTGCAAACCGGGGACAAGGAAGAACTCTTATCGCTGAAGCTTTCTTT.

There are a few counts of this clone. This rearrangement joins TRBV20-1 to TRBJ1-2; D is unclear. CDR3 length: 11 residues. The germline CDR1 and CDR2 sequences are DFQATT and SNEGSKA (reference sequence). V lost 5 bases, J lost 6 bases, and 10 bases lay in between. CDR3 in amino acids: CSAEDRDGYTF. DNA for the CDR3: TGCAGTGCTGAGGACCGGGATGGCTACACCTTC.

The chain employs TRBV5-8 and TRBJ2-1, with D unclear. CDR3 length: 12 residues. Germline V CDR1 and CDR2: SGHTS, YDEGEE. With 1 base removed from V and 10 bases from J, the gap between germline ends came to 9 bases. CDR3 nucleotides: TGTGCCAGCAGCTTGTTGTACGTGGAGCAGTTCTTC. As protein: CASSLLYVEQFF.

The chain combines TRBV5-4 with TRBJ1-5; tentative D call: TRBD1 (5 bases). Trimming left V 3 bases short and J 3 bases short, with 10 bases between. The CDR3 runs 14 residues. The germline V gene has CDR1 SGHNT and CDR2 YYREEE (reference sequence). CDR3 nucleotides: TGTGCCAGCAGCTCGGGACCTGACAATCAGCCCCAGCATTTT. It encodes CASSSGPDNQPQHF.

Here the CDR3 reads CASSLDRDRDYEQYF. The CDR3 DNA reads TGCGCCAGCAGCTTGGACCGGGACAGGGACTACGAGCAGTACTTC. The rearrangement links TRBV5-1 to TRBJ2-7; 9 nucleotides align to TRBD1. From germline, CDR1 is SGHRS and CDR2 YFSETQ. The trim removed 0 bases at V and 3 bases at J, leaving 4 bases unmatched. The CDR3 spans 15 residues.

The chain is built from TRBV14 and TRBJ2-3, with D perhaps assigned TRBD1 or TRBD2 (5 bases each). The germline CDR1 and CDR2 sequences are SGHDN and FVKESK. The CDR3 has 14 amino acids. Trimming shortened V by 5 bases and J by 4 bases, and 13 bases separated the two germline ends. CDR3 DNA sequence: TGTGCCAGCAGCTCCAGGAGAGGGGCAGATACGCAGTATTTT. Protein: CASSSRRGADTQYF. Together with reference TRBV14 and TRBJ2-3, the CDR3 gives the full variable domain: EAGVTQFPSHSVIEKGQTVTLRCDPISGHDNLYWYRRVMGKEIKFLLHFVKESKQDESGMPNNRFLAERTGGTYSTLKVQPAELEDSGVYFCASSSRRGADTQYFGPGTRLTVL.

About this clone: This same CDR3 is encoded by further DNA sequences in the sample. The chain combines TRBV6-6 with TRBJ1-3; 8 bases are shared with TRBD1. V lost 5 bases, J lost 0 bases, and 6 bases stayed unmatched. The CDR3 consists of 16 residues. The germline gives CDR1 MNHNY, CDR2 SVGAGI (reference sequence). The CDR3: CASSPGTGSSGNTIYF. Written as DNA, the CDR3 is TGTGCCAGCAGTCCCGGGACAGGCAGCTCTGGAAACACCATATATTTT.

This chain uses TRBV18 with TRBJ2-3; 7 bases are a match to TRBD1. The CDR3 totals 14 residues. V was clipped by 2 bases and J by 4 bases; unmatched bases: 3. Looked up from germline, CDR1 is KGHSH and CDR2 is LQKENI. The DNA of the CDR3 is TGTGCCAGCTCACCAAGGGGGCACGCAGATACGCAGTATTTT. Translated, it gives CASSPRGHADTQYF. Variable domain in full (rest from reference TRBV18 and TRBJ2-3): NAGVMQNPRHLVRRRGQEARLRCSPMKGHSHVYWYRQLPEEGLKFMVYLQKENIIDESGMPKERFSAEFPKEGPSILRIQQVVRGDSAAYFCASSPRGHADTQYFGPGTRLTVL.

This chain joins TRBV7-8 and TRBJ1-1; D is perhaps TRBD1 (5 bases). CDR1 and CDR2 (germline): SGHVS, FQNEAQ. Deletions cut 4 bases from V and 1 base from J, with 16 bases between. The CDR3 runs 16 residues. The CDR3 DNA reads TGTGCCAGCAGCTACCGATGGGGGTCCGGGAACACTGAAGCTTTCTTT. Its translation is CASSYRWGSGNTEAFF. Together with reference TRBV7-8 and TRBJ1-1, the CDR3 gives the full variable domain: GAGVSQSPRYKVAKRGQDVALRCDPISGHVSLFWYQQALGQGPEFLTYFQNEAQLDKSGLPSDRFFAERPEGSVSTLKIQRTQQEDSAVYLCASSYRWGSGNTEAFFGQGTRLTVV.

V gene TRBV7-9 combines with J gene TRBJ1-1; tentatively, D is TRBD1 (5 bases). V lost 5 bases and J 4 bases, leaving 11 bases between the germline ends. This CDR3 has 13 amino acids. Looked up from germline, CDR1 is SEHNR and CDR2 is FQNEAQ (reference sequence). CDR3 region: CASSAGGATEAFF. DNA for the CDR3: TGTGCCAGCAGCGCGGGAGGGGCCACTGAAGCTTTCTTT.

This chain uses TRBV19 with TRBJ2-1, with TRBD2 as a possible D gene (7 bases). The CDR3 runs 16 residues. The germline CDR1 and CDR2 sequences are LNHDA and SQIVND (reference sequence). V was pared by 7 bases and J by 8 bases, with 24 bases between. CDR3 protein: CASTRIRGAGADEQFF. CDR3 in DNA: TGTGCCAGTACCCGCATCCGGGGGGCGGGGGCCGATGAGCAGTTCTTC.

This clone was seen more than once but under ten times. V and J are TRBV25-1 and TRBJ1-6; no firm D call. CDR1 is MGHDK, CDR2 SYGVNS, per germline. V dropped 5 bases and J dropped 6 bases, with 11 bases sitting between them. The CDR3 is 14 amino acids. This CDR3 reads CASSMTLINSPLHF. Written as DNA, the CDR3 is TGTGCCAGCAGTATGACATTGATTAATTCACCCCTCCACTTT.

The V and J genes are TRBV6-1 and TRBJ1-5; D perhaps matches TRBD1 (5 bases). This CDR3 is built from 14 residues. Germline CDR1 is MNHNS and CDR2 is SASEGT. Deletions cut 2 bases from V and 6 bases from J, with 11 bases between. The CDR3 protein is CASSERRGGQPQHF. The CDR3 bases are TGTGCCAGCAGTGAAAGGCGGGGGGGTCAGCCCCAGCATTTT.

This chain uses TRBV2 with TRBJ2-2; 10 positions match TRBD2. Germline V gene lookup returns CDR1 SNHLY and CDR2 FYNNEI. The CDR3 runs 13 residues. V was pared by 11 bases and J by 5 bases, with 5 bases of the junction left unmatched. In DNA, the CDR3 is TGTGCCGGGGGGACTAGCGTTACCGGGGAGCTGTTTTTT. This gives the protein CAGGTSVTGELFF. The full variable domain, completed using reference TRBV2 and TRBJ2-2, is EPEVTQTPSHQVTQMGQEVILRCVPISNHLYFYWYRQILGQKVEFLVSFYNNEISEKSEIFDDQFSVERPDGSNFTLKIRSTKLEDSAMYFCAGGTSVTGELFFGEGSRLTVL.

The chain has TRBV10-1 and TRBJ2-3; 9 nucleotides agree with TRBD2. Germline V lookup: CDR1 WNHNN, CDR2 SYGVQD (reference sequence). V lost 3 bases and J lost 2; bases outside the gene matches: 3. CDR3 length: 15 residues. In DNA, the CDR3 is TGCGCCAGCAGTGATTCTAGCGGGGTCACAGATACGCAGTATTTT. This gives the protein CASSDSSGVTDTQYF.

The gene calls are TRBV7-9 and TRBJ2-2; D is uncertain. CDR3 length equals 13 residues. V was shortened by 6 bases and J by 2 bases, with 7 bases between the two germline ends. Germline CDR1 and CDR2: SEHNR and FQNEAQ (reference sequence). DNA for the CDR3: TGTGCCAGCAGGGGCTTTAACACCGGGGAGCTGTTTTTT. The encoded protein is CASRGFNTGELFF.

V is TRBV6-4 and J is TRBJ1-1, with a tentative D call TRBD1 (6 bases). Looked up from germline, CDR1 is MRHNA and CDR2 is SNTAGT. CDR3 length: 13 amino acids. Between the trimmed V and J ends, which lost 10 bases and 4 bases, there was a span of 16 bases. CDR3 sequence reads: CATASQQGTEAFF. For the CDR3, the DNA is TGTGCCACCGCGAGTCAACAGGGCACTGAAGCTTTCTTT.

The chain carries TRBV19 and TRBJ2-3; a weak D match, TRBD1 (5 bases). Germline V CDR1 and CDR2: LNHDA, SQIVND (reference sequence). CDR3 length equals 15 residues. V gave up 6 bases and J gave up 9 bases, with 22 bases separating them. CDR3 bases: TGTGCCAGTAGGATATCAAACCTCCTCCAGGGAACGCAGTATTTT. It yields the protein CASRISNLLQGTQYF.

Relative to its sample, this clone is large. The chain is built from TRBV10-2 and TRBJ1-2, with 12 positions matching TRBD1. Trimming cost V 3 bases and J 2 bases; bases outside gene matches: 4. The CDR3 sequence is 16 residues long. The germline CDR1 and CDR2 sequences are WSHSY and SAAADI. The CDR3 coding sequence is TGCGCCAGCAGTGATAGGGGACAGGGGGCGAACTATGGCTACACCTTC. Its protein product is CASSDRGQGANYGYTF.

A few counts support this clone. This chain joins TRBV10-1 and TRBJ2-7; the match to TRBD2 covers 7 bases. Germline values: CDR1 WNHNN, CDR2 SYGVQD (reference sequence). The CDR3 is 13 amino acids. The V and J ends lost 6 bases and 6 bases, in that order; junction bases with no gene match: 8. CDR3 DNA sequence: TGCGCCAGCAGCCCGGGGGGACCGGGCGAGCAGTACTTC. This encodes CASSPGGPGEQYF.

The chain uses TRBV10-2 and TRBJ2-5, with D unresolved. The CDR3 extends over 11 amino acids. The germline V gene has CDR1 WSHSY and CDR2 SAAADI. With 10 bases removed from V and 1 base from J, the gap between germline ends came to 7 bases. As DNA, the CDR3 is TGCGCCACTTCACCCCAAGAGACCCAGTACTTC. Protein sequence: CATSPQETQYF.